What follows are 31 T cell receptor beta chains derived from one specimen sequenced in a study of OX40 agonist ivuxolimab in advanced cancers. The assay was immunoSEQ multiplex PCR, and TCRdb's table has in-frame clones only and misses some. This table holds tens of thousands of clones, 85% to 90% found once. The sequencing here drew on CD4+ or CD8+ T cells sorted from blood, taken in a trial of the OX40 agonist ivuxolimab. The origin of the receptors is an adult with an advanced solid tumor such as melanoma, head and neck, liver or kidney cancer.

This clone occurred once. The chain carries TRBV5-8 and TRBJ2-4; D is undetermined. V lost 7 bases and J 2 bases, leaving 10 bases between the germline ends. The CDR3 runs to 13 residues. CDR1 SGHTS and CDR2 YDEGEE come from the germline V gene. The CDR3 sequence: CASPKSTKNIQYF. CDR3 nucleotide sequence: TGTGCCAGCCCCAAGTCGACCAAAAACATTCAGTACTTC.

The chain carries TRBV4-2 and TRBJ2-1, with D possibly matching TRBD2 (5 bases). This CDR3 contains 14 residues. Germline CDR1 and CDR2: LGHNA and YNFKEQ. V lost 0 bases and J 10 bases, leaving 13 bases between the germline ends. The CDR3 region is CASSQDPTRHEQFF. The CDR3 bases are TGTGCCAGCAGCCAAGACCCTACTAGGCACGAGCAGTTCTTC.

As DNA, the CDR3 is TGTGCCAGCTCACCGCAAGGGGCGCACACTGAAGCTTTCTTT. It translates to CASSPQGAHTEAFF. The chain couples TRBV18 to TRBJ1-1, with D possibly being TRBD1 (5 bases). The CDR3 spans 14 residues. Germline CDR1 is KGHSH and CDR2 is LQKENI. V was clipped by 3 bases and J by 3 bases, with 11 bases between them.

This chain uses TRBV2 with TRBJ2-3; no firm D call. The germline gives CDR1 SNHLY, CDR2 FYNNEI. The CDR3 covers 13 residues. Trimming took 11 bases from V and 0 from J, leaving 12 bases between them. The CDR3 reads CAGSYWSTDTQYF. The DNA for the CDR3 is TGTGCCGGTTCCTATTGGAGCACAGATACGCAGTATTTT.

The chain has TRBV7-2 and TRBJ1-3, with D possibly being TRBD1 (5 bases). From germline, CDR1 is SGHTA and CDR2 FQGNSA. The CDR3 spans 16 residues. Between the trimmed V and J ends, which lost 1 base and 3 bases, there was a span of 13 bases. Here the CDR3 DNA reads TGTGCCAGCAGCTTAGTAGGGGCCGGGCGTGGAAACACCATATATTTT. It encodes CASSLVGAGRGNTIYF.

As for this clone: Other DNA sequences of this sample code for an identical CDR3. This rearrangement joins TRBV5-1 to TRBJ2-3, with D possibly matching TRBD1 (5 bases). The V gene lost 3 bases and the J gene lost 3 bases, with 8 bases spanning the gap. CDR3 length equals 13 residues. Germline V gives CDR1 SGHRS, CDR2 YFSETQ. The CDR3 loop is CASSSTVTDTQYF. CDR3 DNA: TGCGCCAGCAGCTCGACAGTAACAGATACGCAGTATTTT.

As concerns this clone: The junction departs from the called germline gene at one end, perhaps through a read error. The chain recombines TRBV2 with TRBJ2-1; D is tentatively TRBD1 or TRBD2 (5 bases each). This CDR3 has 11 amino acids. The germline gives CDR1 SNHLY, CDR2 FYNNEI. The CDR3 loop reads CASRDGNEQFF. CDR3 nucleotide sequence: TGTGCAAGCAGGGACGGAAATGAGCAGTTCTTC.

This chain joins TRBV9 and TRBJ1-4, with 10 bases lining up with TRBD1. Trimming cost V 0 bases and J 8 bases; bases outside gene matches: 4. The CDR3 loop spans 15 amino acids. Germline CDR1 SGDLS, CDR2 YYNGEE. The CDR3 DNA follows: TGTGCCAGCAGCGTAGTCGGGACAGGGGCCGAAAAACTGTTTTTT. Its protein product is CASSVVGTGAEKLFF.

The V gene is TRBV29-1, the J gene TRBJ2-5, with 9 bases lining up with TRBD1. This CDR3 contains 12 residues. The germline CDR1 and CDR2 sequences are SQVTM and ANQGSEA. The V segment lost 6 bases and the J segment 3 bases; nucleotides outside the gene matches: 2. CDR3 in DNA: TGCAGCGTCCGGACAGGGGAAGAGACCCAGTACTTC. Translating it yields CSVRTGEETQYF.

The chain couples TRBV5-1 to TRBJ2-7; no firm D call. The V end was cut by 0 bases, the J end by 2 bases, with 12 bases between. The CDR3 has 15 residues. Germline CDR1 and CDR2: SGHRS and YFSETQ. The CDR3 coding sequence is TGCGCCAGCAGCTTGGGGCAGGTTCCTCCCTACGAGCAGTACTTC. Encoded protein: CASSLGQVPPYEQYF.

The V call is TRBV7-3, the J call TRBJ2-1; 10 bases fit TRBD1. CDR3 size: 16 residues. CDR1 and CDR2 (germline): SGHTA, FQGTGA. V dropped 2 bases and J dropped 7; count of bases not matched to a gene: 8. The CDR3 region is CASSLGSGTGVNEQFF. CDR3 nucleotide sequence: TGTGCCAGCAGCTTAGGATCCGGGACAGGGGTAAATGAGCAGTTCTTC.

The V call is TRBV4-1, the J call TRBJ2-2; 8 nucleotides align to TRBD2. V was pared by 2 bases and J by 2 bases, with 13 bases of the junction left unmatched. Germline lookup yields CDR1 MGHRA and CDR2 YSYEKL. The CDR3 is 19 amino acids. The CDR3 reads CASSQRLLAETSNTGELFF. The CDR3 nucleotides read TGCGCCAGCAGCCAACGGTTACTAGCGGAAACTTCCAACACCGGGGAGCTGTTTTTT.

This sequence joins TRBV5-1 and TRBJ2-1; maybe TRBD1 (6 bases). With 3 bases removed from V and 10 bases from J, the gap between germline ends came to 20 bases. Germline CDR1 reads SGHRS; CDR2 reads YFSETQ. This CDR3 contains 15 residues. This chain's CDR3 is CASSSGQRVRGEQFF. The DNA of the CDR3 is TGCGCCAGCAGCTCAGGACAGAGGGTCCGAGGGGAGCAGTTCTTC.

The gene calls are TRBV7-9 and TRBJ2-5; D might be TRBD1 (6 bases). CDR1 is SEHNR, CDR2 FQNEAQ, per germline (reference sequence). V lost 5 bases and J lost 3, with 10 bases in between. The length of the CDR3 is 13 residues. The CDR3 sequence is CASSPEGEETQYF. In DNA, the CDR3 is TGTGCCAGCAGCCCTGAGGGGGAAGAGACCCAGTACTTC.

The genes are TRBV7-9 and TRBJ1-2; TRBD1 agrees at 7 bases. Germline CDR1 reads SEHNR; CDR2 reads FQNEAQ (reference sequence). The CDR3 has 13 residues. Trimming at V came to 5 bases and at J to 4 bases, leaving 4 bases not matched to a gene. The DNA of the CDR3 is TGTGCCAGCAGCCCTCAGGGGGTCTATGGCTACACCTTC. Its translation is CASSPQGVYGYTF.

The chain has TRBV18 and TRBJ2-7, with D uncertain. In germline, CDR1 is KGHSH, CDR2 LQKENI. Trimming removed 1 base at V and 7 bases at J, with 17 bases between. The CDR3 runs 15 residues. The CDR3 nucleotides are TGTGCCAGCTCACCACGAAACACCGCCCAAGGGGAGCAGTACTTC. Protein sequence: CASSPRNTAQGEQYF.

The gene calls are TRBV27 and TRBJ2-1; 7 nucleotides match TRBD2. Germline CDR1 MNHEY, CDR2 SMNVEV (reference sequence). The V segment lost 7 bases and the J segment 0 bases; nucleotides outside the gene matches: 6. The CDR3 runs to 15 residues. CDR3 coding DNA: TGTGCCAGCATTCCTCTAGCGGCCTCCTACAATGAGCAGTTCTTC. Translated, it gives CASIPLAASYNEQFF.

V usage is TRBV11-2 and J usage is TRBJ2-1, with TRBD2 identical over 7 bases. This CDR3 has 15 amino acids. J gave up 3 bases and V 5 bases, and 7 bases lay outside the gene matches. The V gene's germline CDR1 is SGHAT and CDR2 FQNNGV. Here the CDR3 DNA reads TGTGCCAGCAGCAAGCTACTAGCGCTCTACAATGAGCAGTTCTTC. This translates into CASSKLLALYNEQFF.

This rearrangement joins TRBV25-1 to TRBJ2-2; 8 bases are shared with TRBD1. Losses at the gene ends were 6 bases for V and 5 bases for J; bases not matched to a gene: 8. This CDR3 contains 15 residues. Looked up from germline, CDR1 is MGHDK and CDR2 is SYGVNS. The CDR3 coding sequence is TGTGCCAGCAGCCAGACAGGGGTCGGGACCGGGGAGCTGTTTTTT. As protein: CASSQTGVGTGELFF. Filled out from reference TRBV25-1 and TRBJ2-2, the complete variable domain reads EADIYQTPRYLVIGTGKKITLECSQTMGHDKMYWYQQDPGMELHLIHYSYGVNSTEKGDLSSESTVSRIRTEHFPLTLESARPSHTSQYLCASSQTGVGTGELFFGEGSRLTVL.

The V call is TRBV6-1, the J call TRBJ1-2, with a possible D match to TRBD1 (5 bases). The CDR3 contains 13 residues. The germline gives CDR1 MNHNS, CDR2 SASEGT. V shed 6 bases and J shed 4 bases, with 12 bases lying between them. CDR3 DNA sequence: TGTGCCAGCAGGGGGGGTGGATCCTATGGCTACACCTTC. This sequence encodes CASRGGGSYGYTF.

The chain has TRBV2 and TRBJ1-3; a possible D gene is TRBD1 (5 bases). Germline CDR1 and CDR2: SNHLY and FYNNEI. This CDR3 comprises 14 residues. Between the trimmed V and J ends, which lost 4 bases and 4 bases, there was a span of 11 bases. The CDR3 nucleotides read TGTGCCAGCAGTGCGGGCGGGACCGGAAACACCATATATTTT. Its translation: CASSAGGTGNTIYF.

V is TRBV5-1 and J is TRBJ2-3, with 8 bases that match TRBD1. The CDR3 has 15 residues. CDR1 and CDR2 from the germline V gene are SGHRS and YFSETQ. V dropped 4 bases and J dropped 4; count of bases not matched to a gene: 8. CDR3 sequence reads: CASSPRTGSPDTQYF. CDR3 coding DNA: TGCGCCAGCAGCCCGAGGACAGGGAGTCCAGATACGCAGTATTTT. Combining the CDR3 with reference TRBV5-1 and TRBJ2-3 gives the whole variable domain KAGVTQTPRYLIKTRGQQVTLSCSPISGHRSVSWYQQTPGQGLQFLFEYFSETQRNKGNFPGRFSGRQFSNSRSEMNVSTLELGDSALYLCASSPRTGSPDTQYFGPGTRLTVL.

The gene calls are TRBV18 and TRBJ1-1; D is undetermined. V shed 6 bases and J shed 3 bases, with 8 bases lying between them. The CDR3 is made up of 12 amino acids. Germline V gene sequence: CDR1 KGHSH, CDR2 LQKENI. The CDR3 here is CASSHRDTEAFF. DNA of the CDR3: TGTGCCAGCTCTCACCGGGACACTGAAGCTTTCTTT.

The rearrangement uses TRBV20-1 and TRBJ2-7, with D unclear. In germline, CDR1 is DFQATT, CDR2 SNEGSKA (reference sequence). This CDR3 comprises 11 residues. Trimming pared 3 bases from V and 6 bases from J, leaving 9 bases between. CDR3 region: CSASWESEQYV. As DNA, the CDR3 is TGCAGTGCTAGCTGGGAAAGCGAGCAGTACGTC.

The rearrangement uses TRBV14 and TRBJ2-5; D uncertain. The CDR3 spans 16 residues. V was trimmed by 4 bases and J by 7 bases, leaving 22 bases between them. Germline V gene lookup returns CDR1 SGHDN and CDR2 FVKESK. The CDR3 sequence: CASSPHGSEPFRTQYF. The CDR3 bases are TGTGCCAGCAGCCCCCATGGGTCGGAGCCTTTCCGGACCCAGTACTTC.

The rearrangement joins TRBV28 to TRBJ1-5, with D hard to call. The V and J ends lost 10 bases and 5 bases respectively, with 6 bases between them. This CDR3 contains 10 residues. Per the germline V gene, CDR1 is MDHEN and CDR2 is SYDVKM. The CDR3 DNA follows: TGTGCCACCCATGATCAGCCCCAGCATTTT. Amino acid sequence: CATHDQPQHF.

The chain employs TRBV11-3 and TRBJ2-3, with TRBD2 identical over 8 bases. Looked up from germline, CDR1 is SGHNT and CDR2 is YENEEA. This CDR3 comprises 16 residues. V was clipped by 1 base and J by 1 base; unmatched bases: 4. CDR3 in amino acids: CASSLGASGRTDTQYF. DNA for the CDR3: TGTGCCAGCAGCTTAGGGGCTAGCGGGCGCACAGATACGCAGTATTTT.

This clone was seen a few times. The chain links TRBV19 to TRBJ1-6, with D maybe TRBD1 (5 bases). This CDR3 has 13 amino acids. The V gene's germline CDR1 is LNHDA and CDR2 SQIVND (reference sequence). V shed 5 bases and J shed 9 bases, with 11 bases lying between them. This CDR3 is CASSVDGGSPLHF. In DNA form, the CDR3 reads TGTGCCAGTAGTGTGGACGGGGGTTCACCCCTCCACTTT.

The chain links TRBV5-4 to TRBJ2-5; no reliable D call. Germline assignment: CDR1 SGHNT and CDR2 YYREEE (reference sequence). CDR3 length: 14 amino acids. Trimming shortened V by 2 bases and J by 5 bases, and 13 bases separated the two germline ends. CDR3 sequence: CASSFNGPGETQYF. The CDR3 DNA follows: TGTGCCAGCAGCTTCAATGGTCCCGGCGAGACCCAGTACTTC.

The chain carries TRBV20-1 and TRBJ2-7; D is uncertain. V lost 6 bases to trimming and J lost 5 bases, with 11 bases between them. Germline loops: CDR1 DFQATT, CDR2 SNEGSKA (reference sequence). The CDR3 runs to 11 residues. Here the CDR3 reads CSAKSDHEQYV. The CDR3 nucleotides read TGCAGTGCCAAAAGCGACCACGAGCAGTACGTC.

The chain combines TRBV7-9 with TRBJ1-4, with 10 positions matching TRBD1. Germline V lookup: CDR1 SEHNR, CDR2 FQNEAQ (reference sequence). The CDR3 covers 15 residues. Trimming cost V 3 bases and J 8 bases; bases outside gene matches: 6. Written as DNA, the CDR3 is TGTGCCAGCAGCTTGGGGGACAGGGGTTGGGAAAAACTGTTTTTT. This encodes CASSLGDRGWEKLFF.